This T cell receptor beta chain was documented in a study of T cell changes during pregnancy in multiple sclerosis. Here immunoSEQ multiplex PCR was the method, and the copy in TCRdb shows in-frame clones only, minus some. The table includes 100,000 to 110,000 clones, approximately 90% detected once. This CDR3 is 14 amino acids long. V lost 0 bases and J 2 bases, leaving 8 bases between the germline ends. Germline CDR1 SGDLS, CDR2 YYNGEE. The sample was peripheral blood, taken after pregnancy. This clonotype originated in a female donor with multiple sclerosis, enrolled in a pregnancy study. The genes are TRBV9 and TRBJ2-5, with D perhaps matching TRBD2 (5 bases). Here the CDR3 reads CASSVGTAQETQYF. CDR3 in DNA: TGTGCCAGCAGCGTAGGGACTGCACAAGAGACCCAGTACTTC.